This T cell receptor (beta chain) was identified during a study of Ad26.COV2.S vaccination and SARS-CoV-2 variants. Study-level background: Ad26.COV2.S given intramuscularly, once or twice 56 days apart.

The ends lost 6 bases at V and 0 bases at J; junction bases unmatched: 0. This CDR3 region has 13 residues. CDR1 and CDR2 from the germline V gene are MNHEY and SMNVEV (reference sequence). Regarding this clone: The antigen remains unidentified.

Treatment specified: 15 to 20 received Ad26.COV2.S at low or high dose, single or two shots; roughly five received placebo; per-sample allocation not given. Sample collection was performed on day 63 after the first vaccine or placebo injection. General study results and limits: Non-spike TCR breadth was similar in vaccine and placebo recipients. Total T cell responses, in the TCR breadth and depth analyses, may have been underestimated.

Generated by immunoSEQ multiplex PCR, the TCRdb table keeps only in-frame clones and is missing some. The table includes over 400,000 clones, 85% to 90% detected once. This receptor was obtained from a person aged 18-60 years who received the Ad26.COV2.S COVID-19 vaccine or a placebo. This material consisted of peripheral blood, taken in a trial of Ad26.COV2.S vaccine versus placebo. The rearrangement joins TRBV27 to TRBJ1-1; 8 positions agree with TRBD1. In nucleotides, the CDR3 is TGTGCCAGCAGGACAGGGGTGAACACTGAAGCTTTCTTT. Residues: CASRTGVNTEAFF.